Following are 2 T cell receptor beta chains from one sample sequenced in a study of blood T cell repertoires in COVID-19. The assay was immunoSEQ multiplex PCR, and TCRdb's table has in-frame clones only and misses some. Altogether roughly 220,000 clones are present, approximately 84% being singletons, with the ten largest covering 2.9%. The specimen sequenced was peripheral blood. These receptors were taken from a man between 50 and 59 years old who had recovered from COVID-19.

The chain couples TRBV7-6 to TRBJ2-1, with 7 bases that match TRBD2. J lost 0 bases, V lost 2 bases, and 7 bases had no gene match. Germline values: CDR1 SGHVS, CDR2 FNYEAQ. The CDR3 totals 17 residues. The CDR3 here is CASSLQAGPSSYNEQFF. CDR3 coding DNA: TGTGCCAGCAGCTTACAAGCGGGGCCTAGCTCCTACAATGAGCAGTTCTTC.

The chain carries TRBV6-1 and TRBJ1-4; D unresolved. The germline gives CDR1 MNHNS, CDR2 SASEGT. Between the trimmed V and J ends, which lost 3 bases and 3 bases, there was a span of 8 bases. CDR3 length: 14 residues. The CDR3 DNA sequence: TGTGCCAGCAGTGAGGGCCGCTCTAATGAAAAACTGTTTTTT. Residues: CASSEGRSNEKLFF.